This TCR beta chain is drawn from a study of blood T cell repertoires in COVID-19. Turning to the study itself: Samples of COVID-19 (acute and convalescent) were obtained from the United States, Italy and Spain.

J gave up 9 bases and V 3 bases, and 8 bases lay outside the gene matches. The CDR3 contains 15 residues. The germline V gene encodes CDR1 MNHNS and CDR2 SASEGT. Methods used by the authors: Estimation of nucleated cell counts was performed using reference gene primer amplification. Profiling relied on immunoSEQ multiplex PCR, and the TCRdb table lists in-frame clones only, not all of them. The V and J calls and clone size were taken over from that table, and D and trimming were inferred from the DNA. The repertoire holds 90,000 to 100,000 clones, with about nine tenths as singletons. The sequenced sample was peripheral blood. This receptor was identified in a man in his fifties or sixties with COVID-19, enrolled during active disease. The gene calls are TRBV6-1 and TRBJ1-6; 7 bases line up with TRBD1. CDR3 protein: CASSEETGAGSPLHF. The CDR3, as DNA: TGTGCCAGCAGTGAGGAAACAGGGGCTGGTTCACCCCTCCACTTT.